This passage covers 11 T cell receptor beta chains from one sample sequenced in a study of T cell responses to AZD1222 COVID-19 vaccine. The table came from immunoSEQ multiplex PCR; TCRdb's copy has only in-frame clones and leaves some out. This table has 130,000 to 150,000 clones, 80% to 90% appearing once. The input for sequencing was peripheral blood, taken on day 0 of AZD1222 vaccination. Receptors originate from an adult in good health.

The chain's CDR3 is CASRELVGAERGYTF. DNA of the CDR3: TGCGCCAGCCGCGAATTAGTGGGGGCTGAGAGGGGCTACACCTTC. This chain uses TRBV4-1 with TRBJ1-2; D perhaps matches TRBD1 (6 bases). Germline-derived CDR1 and CDR2 are MGHRA and YSYEKL. V lost 8 bases and J 8 bases, leaving 24 bases between the germline ends. This CDR3 contains 15 residues.

The V call is TRBV6-5, the J call TRBJ2-1; no firm D call. The CDR3 runs 11 residues. Trimming removed 7 bases from V and 13 bases from J, with 14 bases in between. CDR1 is MNHEY, CDR2 SVGAGI, per germline. Here the CDR3 reads CASMSGPNQFF. The DNA for the CDR3 is TGTGCCAGCATGTCGGGCCCTAACCAGTTCTTC.

The CDR3 nucleotides are TGTGCCAGTACCAGAACAAGGGCTAGCGGAAGCACAGATACGCAGTATTTT. Protein: CASTRTRASGSTDTQYF. J is TRBJ2-3 and V is TRBV19; the match to TRBD2 covers 7 bases. The CDR3 runs to 17 residues. Germline loops: CDR1 LNHDA, CDR2 SQIVND (reference sequence). The V and J ends lost 7 bases and 0 bases, in that order; junction bases with no gene match: 13.

This clone was seen a handful of times. The chain joins TRBV10-3 to TRBJ1-2, with 8 positions matching TRBD1. Unmatched junction bases numbered 9, after V lost 2 bases and J lost 1 base. This CDR3 has 17 residues. Germline V lookup: CDR1 ENHRY, CDR2 SYGVKD. The CDR3 is CAISEPGLDRGNYGYTF. Here the CDR3 DNA reads TGTGCCATCAGTGAGCCTGGCCTCGACAGGGGTAACTATGGCTACACCTTC.

The V and J genes are TRBV6-5 and TRBJ1-1; D is undetermined. Trimming removed 2 bases at V and 3 bases at J, with 13 bases between. The CDR3 is made up of 15 amino acids. Germline CDR1 and CDR2: MNHEY and SVGAGI. DNA of the CDR3: TGTGCCAGCAGTTACGGTGTGCAGAGATACACTGAAGCTTTCTTT. Amino acids: CASSYGVQRYTEAFF.

J is TRBJ1-5 and V is TRBV2; tentative D call: TRBD1 (6 bases). Trimming pared 6 bases from V and 9 bases from J, leaving 24 bases between. Germline V lookup: CDR1 SNHLY, CDR2 FYNNEI. This CDR3 is 16 amino acids long. The CDR3 loop is CASSDHEGKGGRPQHF. The CDR3 nucleotides read TGTGCCAGCAGCGACCACGAGGGAAAAGGGGGGCGGCCCCAGCATTTT.

CDR3 protein: CSASGQDYEREFLDTQYF. CDR3 nucleotides: TGCAGTGCTAGTGGGCAGGATTATGAGCGGGAGTTTTTAGATACGCAGTATTTT. The chain has TRBV20-1 and TRBJ2-3, with 8 bases fitting TRBD2. V shed 3 bases, J shed 5 bases, and the junction held 19 bases outside the gene matches. Germline V CDR1 and CDR2: DFQATT, SNEGSKA (reference sequence). The CDR3 contains 18 residues.

The chain uses TRBV19 and TRBJ2-7; TRBD1 aligns across 8 bases. The CDR3 is 15 residues long. Germline assignment: CDR1 LNHDA and CDR2 SQIVND (reference sequence). With V trimmed by 5 bases and J by 0 bases, 6 bases remained unmatched. The CDR3 is CASSSPDRGSYEQYF. The CDR3 nucleotides are TGTGCCAGTAGTTCGCCCGACAGGGGCTCCTACGAGCAGTACTTC. Supplemented by reference TRBV19 and TRBJ2-7, the full variable domain reads DGGITQSPKYLFRKEGQNVTLSCEQNLNHDAMYWYRQDPGQGLRLIYYSQIVNDFQKGDIAEGYSVSREKKESFPLTVTSAQKNPTAFYLCASSSPDRGSYEQYFGPGTRLTVT.

This rearrangement joins TRBV27 to TRBJ1-4, with D unclear. Trimming shortened V by 6 bases and J by 4 bases, and 9 bases separated the two germline ends. This CDR3 comprises 13 residues. CDR1 is MNHEY and CDR2 is SMNVEV in the germline V gene (reference sequence). The CDR3 reads CASSNNFNEKLFF. CDR3 DNA sequence: TGTGCCAGCAGCAATAATTTTAATGAAAAACTGTTTTTT.

The chain combines TRBV10-1 with TRBJ2-1; D is undetermined. Per germline, CDR1 WNHNN and CDR2 SYGVQD (reference sequence). The CDR3 extends over 14 amino acids. Trimming shortened V by 5 bases and J by 4 bases, and 12 bases separated the two germline ends. The DNA for the CDR3 is TGCGCCAGCAGTCTTTCGAAGGGTTACAATGAGCAGTTCTTC. Translated, it gives CASSLSKGYNEQFF.

The chain couples TRBV10-3 to TRBJ1-1; D not certain. Germline CDR1 is ENHRY and CDR2 is SYGVKD. The ends were cut back, 8 bases at V and 0 bases at J, with 10 bases in the middle. There are 13 residues in the CDR3. CDR3: CAIRGGLNTEAFF. DNA of the CDR3: TGTGCCATCCGGGGAGGGTTGAACACTGAAGCTTTCTTT.